This T cell receptor (beta chain) comes out of a study of graft-versus-host responses after intestinal transplantation. Across the whole study: The transplants performed in recipients were multivisceral, liver-intestinal, or isolated intestinal. Recipients uniformly received anti-thymocyte globulin induction, followed by tacrolimus and steroids for approximately 3 years.

V gave up 3 bases and J gave up 6 bases, with 12 bases separating them. The CDR3 length is 13 residues. Germline V gene sequence: CDR1 SGHTA, CDR2 FQGNSA. Method: immunoSEQ multiplex PCR; TCRdb's copy keeps in-frame clones and lacks some. Of roughly 28,000 clones listed, 85% to 95% are singletons. The sample here was PBMCs, taken about 65 days after intestinal transplant. This receptor was taken from a human patient who received an intestinal transplant, so some T cells may come from the graft donor. The chain combines TRBV7-2 with TRBJ2-7, with TRBD1 as a possible D gene (5 bases). This CDR3 reads CASSLGWGVEQYF. The CDR3 DNA follows: TGTGCCAGCAGCTTGGGCTGGGGCGTCGAGCAGTACTTC.